Shown below are 22 T cell receptor beta chains from a single sample sequenced in a study of cytomegalovirus exposure and HLA in healthy donors. The PCR employed 60 Vbeta primers together with 13 Jbeta primers. Using immunoSEQ multiplex PCR, the repertoire was profiled, and TCRdb retains in-frame clones only, with some absent. The sample gives about 150,000 clones, 75% to 80% of which show up once; roughly 4.3% is in the top ten. What was sequenced was PBMCs. The receptors come from a male donor in good health and CMV-seronegative.

This rearrangement joins TRBV19 to TRBJ1-2, with D perhaps TRBD1 (6 bases). V lost 1 base to trimming and J lost 4 bases, with 19 bases between them. CDR1 LNHDA and CDR2 SQIVND come from the germline V gene (reference sequence). This CDR3 region has 17 residues. The chain's CDR3 is CASSIVTAQGISYGYTF. CDR3 nucleotide sequence: TGTGCCAGTAGTATAGTGACCGCACAGGGAATTTCCTATGGCTACACCTTC.

The genes are TRBV19 and TRBJ2-1; 10 bases match TRBD2. The germline gives CDR1 LNHDA, CDR2 SQIVND (reference sequence). CDR3 length equals 15 residues. Trimming at V came to 7 bases and at J to 6 bases, leaving 9 bases not matched to a gene. CDR3 coding DNA: TGTGCCAGTAACCCGTCGGGACTAGCGAGCAATGAGCAGTTCTTC. Translated, it gives CASNPSGLASNEQFF.

This chain links TRBV6-5 with TRBJ2-2; D is perhaps TRBD1 (6 bases). The V end was cut by 7 bases, the J end by 2 bases, with 14 bases between. CDR1 is MNHEY, CDR2 SVGAGI, per germline. The CDR3 totals 15 residues. CDR3 region: CASNFGTSNTGELFF. The CDR3 DNA sequence: TGTGCCAGCAACTTCGGGACAAGTAACACCGGGGAGCTGTTTTTT.

The sample holds a few counts of this clone. The rearrangement joins TRBV7-9 to TRBJ2-7; D might be TRBD2 (5 bases). This CDR3 is 11 amino acids long. The germline V gene encodes CDR1 SEHNR and CDR2 FQNEAQ (reference sequence). V lost 5 bases and J 6 bases, leaving 8 bases between the germline ends. The CDR3 loop reads CASSRGSEQYF. CDR3 in DNA: TGTGCCAGCAGCCGGGGATCCGAGCAGTACTTC. The full variable domain, its missing parts supplied by reference TRBV7-9 and TRBJ2-7, is DTGVSQNPRHKITKRGQNVTFRCDPISEHNRLYWYRQTLGQGPEFLTYFQNEAQLEKSRLLSDRFSAERPKGSFSTLEIQRTEQGDSAMYLCASSRGSEQYFGPGTRLTVT.

The V and J genes are TRBV7-3 and TRBJ2-3; the match to TRBD1 covers 9 bases. Germline CDR1 is SGHTA and CDR2 is FQGTGA. The V gene end was trimmed by 4 bases and the J gene end by 1 base; junction bases not matched to a gene: 3. The CDR3 runs to 15 residues. CDR3 amino acids: CASSYRGLGTDTQYF. Here the CDR3 DNA reads TGTGCCAGCAGCTACAGGGGGCTTGGCACAGATACGCAGTATTTT.

J is TRBJ1-2 and V is TRBV19; a possible D gene is TRBD1 (5 bases). Trimming pared 3 bases from V and 4 bases from J, leaving 12 bases between. Germline V gene lookup returns CDR1 LNHDA and CDR2 SQIVND (reference sequence). The CDR3 runs 14 residues. The CDR3 bases are TGTGCCAGTAGTATGGATGCAGGGCTCTATGGCTACACCTTC. Translation: CASSMDAGLYGYTF. The whole variable domain, filled in from reference TRBV19 and TRBJ1-2, reads DGGITQSPKYLFRKEGQNVTLSCEQNLNHDAMYWYRQDPGQGLRLIYYSQIVNDFQKGDIAEGYSVSREKKESFPLTVTSAQKNPTAFYLCASSMDAGLYGYTFGSGTRLTVV.

This clone was observed a few times. The V call is TRBV19, the J call TRBJ1-1; D gene uncertain. The germline gives CDR1 LNHDA, CDR2 SQIVND (reference sequence). Between the trimmed V and J ends, which lost 3 bases and 4 bases, there was a span of 12 bases. The CDR3 contains 14 residues. The DNA of the CDR3 is TGTGCCAGTAGTATGGAGGGTATAGGCACTGAAGCTTTCTTT. This translates into CASSMEGIGTEAFF.

In this sample, this clone turned up a few times. The rearrangement links TRBV5-1 to TRBJ2-1; 11 bases match TRBD2. J gave up 6 bases and V 4 bases, and 6 bases lay outside the gene matches. This CDR3 is built from 15 residues. Germline lookup yields CDR1 SGHRS and CDR2 YFSETQ. The CDR3 sequence is CASSPGLAESNEQFF. CDR3 sequence (DNA): TGCGCCAGCAGCCCGGGACTAGCGGAGAGCAATGAGCAGTTCTTC.

This clone was observed a single time. V and J are TRBV9 and TRBJ2-1; 7 bases map to TRBD2. The CDR3 is 17 residues long. Trimming took 3 bases from V and 4 from J; bases not matched to a gene: 13. The germline V gene has CDR1 SGDLS and CDR2 YYNGEE. In nucleotides, the CDR3 is TGTGCCAGCAGCGGACCGTGGAAAAGCGGGGAGTACAATGAGCAGTTCTTC. Translated: CASSGPWKSGEYNEQFF.

The chain is built from TRBV30 and TRBJ1-5, with 11 positions matching TRBD1. CDR1 is GTSNPN, CDR2 SVGIG, per germline (reference sequence). With V trimmed by 3 bases and J by 2 bases, 12 bases remained unmatched. The CDR3 has 18 residues. CDR3 protein: CAWSDRDRGWQGNQPQHF. CDR3 sequence (DNA): TGTGCCTGGAGCGACCGGGACAGGGGGTGGCAAGGCAATCAGCCCCAGCATTTT. The whole variable domain, filled in from reference TRBV30 and TRBJ1-5, reads SQTIHQWPATLVQPVGSPLSLECTVEGTSNPNLYWYRQAAGRGLQLLFYSVGIGQISSEVPQNLSASRPQDRQFILSSKKLLLSDSGFYLCAWSDRDRGWQGNQPQHFGDGTRLSIL.

The V call is TRBV7-3, the J call TRBJ2-1, with TRBD2 identical over 12 bases. Germline-derived CDR1 and CDR2 are SGHTA and FQGTGA. The CDR3 sequence is 16 residues long. J lost 2 bases, V lost 4 bases, and 3 bases had no gene match. The CDR3 DNA sequence: TGTGCCAGCAGCTCCCGGACTAGCGGGGCCTACAATGAGCAGTTCTTC. Translated: CASSSRTSGAYNEQFF.

The DNA for the CDR3 is TGTGCCAGCAGCAAACAGGGGGAGCAGGCCCAGTACTTC. Translated, it gives CASSKQGEQAQYF. The J gene is TRBJ2-5, the V gene TRBV7-3, with 8 bases identical to TRBD1. Germline CDR1 and CDR2: SGHTA and FQGTGA. There are 13 residues in the CDR3. J was trimmed by 9 bases and V by 5 bases; bases with no gene match: 8.

The CDR3, as DNA: TGTGCTAGTGGTTTGGTAGTAGGGGGCTCGGGTGGCTACACCTTC. It specifies CASGLVVGGSGGYTF. The chain carries TRBV12-5 and TRBJ1-2, with 7 bases aligning to TRBD1. Germline loops: CDR1 LGHNT, CDR2 FRNRAP. With V trimmed by 0 bases and J by 7 bases, 8 bases remained unmatched. The CDR3 runs to 15 residues. The whole variable domain, filled in from reference TRBV12-5 and TRBJ1-2, reads DARVTQTPRHKVTEMGQEVTMRCQPILGHNTVFWYRQTMMQGLELLAYFRNRAPLDDSGMPKDRFSAEMPDATLATLKIQPSEPRDSAVYFCASGLVVGGSGGYTFGSGTRLTVV.

The V and J genes are TRBV7-9 and TRBJ2-7; a weak D match, TRBD1 (5 bases). The germline CDR1 and CDR2 sequences are SEHNR and FQNEAQ (reference sequence). The CDR3 spans 15 residues. V shed 7 bases and J shed 1 base, with 17 bases lying between them. The CDR3 DNA reads TGTGCCAGCACCCTTACAGGCGCCGGTTCCTACGAGCAGTACTTC. It translates to CASTLTGAGSYEQYF.

This chain uses TRBV19 with TRBJ2-1, with 11 bases identical to TRBD2. Per the germline V gene, CDR1 is LNHDA and CDR2 is SQIVND (reference sequence). Trimming at V came to 7 bases and at J to 6 bases, leaving 11 bases not matched to a gene. This CDR3 comprises 16 residues. The DNA of the CDR3 is TGTGCCAGTACAAGGATTCTAGCGGGAGGCGGCAATGAGCAGTTCTTC. Protein: CASTRILAGGGNEQFF. Full variable domain (missing parts from reference TRBV19 and TRBJ2-1): DGGITQSPKYLFRKEGQNVTLSCEQNLNHDAMYWYRQDPGQGLRLIYYSQIVNDFQKGDIAEGYSVSREKKESFPLTVTSAQKNPTAFYLCASTRILAGGGNEQFFGPGTRLTVL.

This rearrangement joins TRBV12-5 to TRBJ2-7; D is perhaps TRBD1 (6 bases). Between the trimmed V and J ends, which lost 6 bases and 4 bases, there was a span of 13 bases. This CDR3 is built from 13 residues. Germline CDR1 LGHNT, CDR2 FRNRAP. For the CDR3, the DNA is TGTGCTAGTGGGGACAGCAATCTTTACGAGCAGTACTTC. Its translation is CASGDSNLYEQYF.

The gene calls are TRBV9 and TRBJ1-6, with D possibly matching TRBD1 (6 bases). V dropped 4 bases and J dropped 6 bases, with 14 bases sitting between them. This CDR3 region has 15 residues. Germline CDR1 and CDR2: SGDLS and YYNGEE. The CDR3 sequence: CASSSDPDSNSPLHF. DNA for the CDR3: TGTGCCAGCAGCTCAGACCCGGACAGTAATTCACCCCTCCACTTT.

This clone was observed a few times. V and J are TRBV7-6 and TRBJ2-5; tentatively, D is TRBD1 (5 bases). CDR1 and CDR2 (germline): SGHVS, FNYEAQ. This CDR3 is built from 14 residues. Trimming took off 3 bases at V and 4 bases at J, with 12 bases between the two ends. The CDR3 region is CASSFWGGAETQYF. CDR3 DNA sequence: TGTGCCAGCAGCTTTTGGGGCGGAGCAGAGACCCAGTACTTC.

This sequence joins TRBV5-1 and TRBJ2-1; 10 bases map to TRBD2. This CDR3 is 14 amino acids long. Germline CDR1 and CDR2: SGHRS and YFSETQ. The V gene end was trimmed by 0 bases and the J gene end by 8 bases; junction bases not matched to a gene: 2. CDR3 sequence reads: CASSLASGSYEQFF. The CDR3 nucleotides read TGCGCCAGCAGCTTGGCTAGCGGGAGCTATGAGCAGTTCTTC.

The chain joins TRBV27 to TRBJ2-4; D not resolved. Per the germline V gene, CDR1 is MNHEY and CDR2 is SMNVEV (reference sequence). Trimming cost V 4 bases and J 0 bases, with 19 bases left between them. This CDR3 has 18 amino acids. CDR3 loop: CASSSHNSALLAKNIQYF. CDR3 coding DNA: TGTGCCAGCAGTTCCCACAACAGTGCCCTTCTAGCCAAAAACATTCAGTACTTC.

This clone was seen more than once but under ten times. Compared with germline, one end of the junction differs, possibly owing to a read error. The chain combines TRBV7-9 with TRBJ1-1; D unclear. Per the germline V gene, CDR1 is SEHNR and CDR2 is FQNEAQ (reference sequence). The CDR3 runs to 13 residues. CDR3 sequence (DNA): TGTTCCAGCAGCTTACGTGTAAACACTGAAGCTTTCTTT. This sequence encodes CSSSLRVNTEAFF.

The genes are TRBV5-1 and TRBJ2-7, with 9 bases fitting TRBD1. The J segment lost 4 bases and the V segment lost 0 bases, leaving 8 bases of the junction unmatched. Germline V lookup: CDR1 SGHRS, CDR2 YFSETQ. There are 16 residues in the CDR3. The CDR3 DNA reads TGCGCCAGCAGCTTGGCCCAACAGGGGGCCGTGTACGAGCAGTACTTC. Translation gives CASSLAQQGAVYEQYF.